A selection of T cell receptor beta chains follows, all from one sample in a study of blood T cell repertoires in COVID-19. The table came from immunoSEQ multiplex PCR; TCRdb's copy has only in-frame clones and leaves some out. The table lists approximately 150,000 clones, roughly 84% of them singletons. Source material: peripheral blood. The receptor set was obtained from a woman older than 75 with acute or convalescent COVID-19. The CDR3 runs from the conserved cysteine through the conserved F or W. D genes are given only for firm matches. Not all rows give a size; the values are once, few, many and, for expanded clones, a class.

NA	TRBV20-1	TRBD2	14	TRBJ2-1	CSASKGTPGGEQFF	TGCAGTGCTAGTAAGGGGACGCCGGGGGGTGAGCAGTTCTTC
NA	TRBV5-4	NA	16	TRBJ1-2	CASSPGPGDNLYGYTF	TGTGCCAGCAGCCCGGGACCGGGAGATAACCTTTATGGCTACACCTTC
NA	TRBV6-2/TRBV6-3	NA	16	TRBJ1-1	CASSYSMAHSNTEAFF	TGTGCCAGCAGTTACTCGATGGCCCACAGCAACACTGAAGCTTTCTTT
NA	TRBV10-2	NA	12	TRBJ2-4	CASSGHRDIQYF	TGCGCCAGCAGTGGGCACAGGGACATTCAGTACTTC
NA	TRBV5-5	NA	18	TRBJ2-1	CASSKQGFIGGGYNEQFF	TGTGCCAGCAGCAAACAAGGGTTTATCGGCGGAGGTTACAATGAGCAGTTCTTC
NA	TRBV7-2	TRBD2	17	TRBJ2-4	CASSLVLAGGPENIQYF	TGTGCCAGCAGCTTAGTGTTAGCGGGGGGGCCTGAGAACATTCAGTACTTC
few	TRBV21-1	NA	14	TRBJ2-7	CASSTGLAAVEQYF	TGTGCCAGCAGCACGGGACTAGCGGCTGTCGAGCAGTACTTC
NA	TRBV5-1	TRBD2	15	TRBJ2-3	CASSPTGLDTDTQYF	TGCGCCAGCTCCCCGACTGGACTAGACACAGATACGCAGTATTTT
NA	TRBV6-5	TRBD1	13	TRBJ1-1	CASRTGEDTEAFF	TGTGCCAGCAGAACAGGGGAGGACACTGAAGCTTTCTTT
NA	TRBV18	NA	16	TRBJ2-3	CASSPSRVGTTDTQYF	TGTGCCAGCTCACCATCGAGGGTCGGAACCACAGATACGCAGTATTTT
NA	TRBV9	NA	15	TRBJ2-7	CASSPGLGGFYEQYF	TGTGCCAGCAGCCCCGGTTTAGGGGGTTTCTACGAGCAGTACTTC
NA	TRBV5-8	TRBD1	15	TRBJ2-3	CASSHRGLGTDTQYF	TGTGCCAGCAGCCATAGGGGGCTCGGCACAGATACGCAGTATTTT
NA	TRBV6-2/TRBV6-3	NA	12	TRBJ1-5	CASSSGYQPQHF	TGTGCCAGCAGCTCAGGGTACCAGCCCCAGCATTTT
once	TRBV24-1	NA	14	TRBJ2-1	CATSPAGRVDEQFF	TGTGCCACCAGTCCGGCGGGAAGGGTGGATGAGCAGTTCTTC
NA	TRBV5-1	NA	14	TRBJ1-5	CASSLGSSNQPQHF	TGCGCCAGCTCTTTAGGGAGTAGCAATCAGCCCCAGCATTTT
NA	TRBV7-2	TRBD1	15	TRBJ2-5	CASSLEQGAWETQYF	TGTGCCAGCAGCTTAGAACAGGGGGCTTGGGAGACCCAGTACTTC
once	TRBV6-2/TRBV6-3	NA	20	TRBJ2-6	CASSYDPQPGLFSGANVLTF	TGTGCCAGCAGTTACGACCCACAGCCGGGACTGTTCTCTGGGGCCAACGTCCTGACTTTC
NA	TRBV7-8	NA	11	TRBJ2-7	CASSLRDEQYF	TGTGCCAGCAGCCTGAGGGACGAGCAGTACTTC
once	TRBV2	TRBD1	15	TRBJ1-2	CASSLNPDRAYGYTF	TGTGCCAGCAGCCTAAACCCGGACAGGGCCTATGGCTACACCTTC
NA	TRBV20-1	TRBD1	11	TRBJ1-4	CSAGTGSVLFF	TGCAGTGCTGGGACAGGGAGTGTTCTGTTTTTT
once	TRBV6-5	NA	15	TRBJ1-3	CASSLLRSSGNTIYF	TGTGCCAGCAGCCTCCTCCGGAGCTCTGGAAACACCATATATTTT
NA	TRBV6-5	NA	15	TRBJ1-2	CASRAATGYYSGYTF	TGTGCCAGCAGGGCCGCGACCGGGTACTACTCTGGCTACACCTTC
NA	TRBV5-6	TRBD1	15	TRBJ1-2	CASSLGDSANYGYTF	TGTGCCAGCAGCTTGGGGGACAGTGCTAACTATGGCTACACCTTC
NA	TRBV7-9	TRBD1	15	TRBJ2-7	CASSRTGEGSYEQYF	TGTGCCAGCAGCAGGACAGGGGAGGGCTCCTACGAGCAGTACTTC
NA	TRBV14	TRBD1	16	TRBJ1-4	CASSQPGTVRNEKLFF	TGTGCCAGCAGCCAACCCGGGACAGTCAGAAATGAAAAACTGTTTTTT
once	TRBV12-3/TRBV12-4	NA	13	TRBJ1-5	CASSQMSPQPQHF	TGTGCCAGCAGTCAGATGTCTCCTCAGCCCCAGCATTTT
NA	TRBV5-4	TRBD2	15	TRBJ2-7	CASSPSGRFSYEQYF	TGTGCCAGCAGCCCTAGCGGGAGGTTTTCCTACGAGCAGTACTTC
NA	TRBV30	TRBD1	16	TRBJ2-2	CAWRSPGQGAGGELFF	TGTGCCTGGAGGTCCCCGGGACAGGGGGCTGGCGGGGAGCTGTTTTTT
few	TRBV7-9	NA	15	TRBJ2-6	CASSLALAGANVLTF	TGTGCCAGCAGCTTAGCCCTAGCTGGGGCCAACGTCCTGACTTTC
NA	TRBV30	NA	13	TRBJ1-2	CAWSLLHREGYTF	TGTGCCTGGAGTCTTCTCCACAGGGAGGGCTACACCTTC